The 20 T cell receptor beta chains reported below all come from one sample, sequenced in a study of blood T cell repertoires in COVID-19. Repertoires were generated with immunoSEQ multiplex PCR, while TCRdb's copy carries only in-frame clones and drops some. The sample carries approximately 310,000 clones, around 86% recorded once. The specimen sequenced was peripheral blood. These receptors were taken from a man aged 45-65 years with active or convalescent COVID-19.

CDR3 loop: CASNPGQGHGNTEAFF. The CDR3 DNA follows: TGTGCCAGCAACCCGGGACAGGGACACGGGAACACTGAAGCTTTCTTT. V usage is TRBV7-2 and J usage is TRBJ1-1; 9 bases map to TRBD1. CDR1 and CDR2 from the germline V gene are SGHTA and FQGNSA. V dropped 7 bases and J dropped 1; count of bases not matched to a gene: 10. The CDR3 has 16 residues.

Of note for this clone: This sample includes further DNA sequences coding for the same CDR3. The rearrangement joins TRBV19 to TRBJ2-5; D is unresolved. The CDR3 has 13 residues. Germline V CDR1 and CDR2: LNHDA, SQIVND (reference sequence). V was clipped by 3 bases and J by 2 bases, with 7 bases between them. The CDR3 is CASSIGSQETQYF. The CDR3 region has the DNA TGTGCCAGTAGTATCGGGTCACAAGAGACCCAGTACTTC.

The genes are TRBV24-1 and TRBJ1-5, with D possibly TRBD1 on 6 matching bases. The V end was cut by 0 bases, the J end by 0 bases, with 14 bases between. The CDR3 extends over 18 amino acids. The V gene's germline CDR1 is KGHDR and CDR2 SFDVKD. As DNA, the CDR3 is TGTGCCACCAGTGATTTGGGAGGACAGCCCTATAGCAATCAGCCCCAGCATTTT. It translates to CATSDLGGQPYSNQPQHF.

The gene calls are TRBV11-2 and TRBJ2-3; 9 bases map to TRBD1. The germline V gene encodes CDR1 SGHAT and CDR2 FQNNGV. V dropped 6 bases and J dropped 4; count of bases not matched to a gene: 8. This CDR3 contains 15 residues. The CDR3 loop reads CASRRQGVGADTQYF. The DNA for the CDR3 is TGTGCCAGCAGACGACAGGGGGTTGGCGCAGATACGCAGTATTTT.

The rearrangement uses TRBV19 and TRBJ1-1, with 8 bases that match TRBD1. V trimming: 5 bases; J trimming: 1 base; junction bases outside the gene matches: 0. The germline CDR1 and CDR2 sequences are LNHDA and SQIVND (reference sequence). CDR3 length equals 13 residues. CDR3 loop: CASSDRGNTEAFF. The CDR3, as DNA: TGTGCCAGTAGTGACAGGGGGAACACTGAAGCTTTCTTT. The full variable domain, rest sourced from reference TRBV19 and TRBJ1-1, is DGGITQSPKYLFRKEGQNVTLSCEQNLNHDAMYWYRQDPGQGLRLIYYSQIVNDFQKGDIAEGYSVSREKKESFPLTVTSAQKNPTAFYLCASSDRGNTEAFFGQGTRLTVV.

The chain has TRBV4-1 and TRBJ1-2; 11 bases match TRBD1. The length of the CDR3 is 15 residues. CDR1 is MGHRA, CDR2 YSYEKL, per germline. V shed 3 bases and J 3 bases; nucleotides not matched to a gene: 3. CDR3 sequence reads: CASSHAGQGDYGYTF. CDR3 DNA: TGCGCCAGCAGCCACGCGGGACAGGGGGACTATGGCTACACCTTC.

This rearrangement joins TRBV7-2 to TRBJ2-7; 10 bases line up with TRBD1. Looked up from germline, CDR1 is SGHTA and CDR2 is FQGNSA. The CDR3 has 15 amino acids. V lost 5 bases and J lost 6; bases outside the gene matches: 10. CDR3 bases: TGTGCCAGCAGCCCGGGGAGGGACAGGGGAGGCGAGCAGTACTTC. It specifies CASSPGRDRGGEQYF. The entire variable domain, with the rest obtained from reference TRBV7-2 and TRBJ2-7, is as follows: GAGVSQSPSNKVTEKGKDVELRCDPISGHTALYWYRQSLGQGLEFLIYFQGNSAPDKSGLPSDRFSAERTGGSVSTLTIQRTQQEDSAVYLCASSPGRDRGGEQYFGPGTRLTVT.

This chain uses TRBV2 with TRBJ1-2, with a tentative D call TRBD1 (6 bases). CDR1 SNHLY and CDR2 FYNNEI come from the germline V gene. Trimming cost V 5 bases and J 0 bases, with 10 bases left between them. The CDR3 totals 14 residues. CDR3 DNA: TGTGCCAGCAGTTGGACAGTAGCTAACTATGGCTACACCTTC. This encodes CASSWTVANYGYTF. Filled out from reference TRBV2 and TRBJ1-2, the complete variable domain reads EPEVTQTPSHQVTQMGQEVILRCVPISNHLYFYWYRQILGQKVEFLVSFYNNEISEKSEIFDDQFSVERPDGSNFTLKIRSTKLEDSAMYFCASSWTVANYGYTFGSGTRLTVV.

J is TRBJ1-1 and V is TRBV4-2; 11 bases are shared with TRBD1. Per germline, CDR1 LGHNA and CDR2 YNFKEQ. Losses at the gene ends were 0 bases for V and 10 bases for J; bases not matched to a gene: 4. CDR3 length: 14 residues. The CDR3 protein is CASSQDGTGGRAFF. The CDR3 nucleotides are TGTGCCAGCAGCCAAGATGGGACAGGGGGAAGAGCTTTCTTT.

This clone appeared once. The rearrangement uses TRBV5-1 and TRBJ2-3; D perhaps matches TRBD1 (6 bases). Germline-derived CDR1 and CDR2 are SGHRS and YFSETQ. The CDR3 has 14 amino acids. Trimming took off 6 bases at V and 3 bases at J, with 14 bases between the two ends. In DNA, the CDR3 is TGCGCCAGCAACCCGGGACAAGTAACAGATACGCAGTATTTT. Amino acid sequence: CASNPGQVTDTQYF.

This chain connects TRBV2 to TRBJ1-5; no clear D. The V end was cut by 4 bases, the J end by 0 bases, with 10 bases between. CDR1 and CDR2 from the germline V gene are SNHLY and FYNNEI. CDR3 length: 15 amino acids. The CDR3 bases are TGTGCCAGCAGTGGGCAGGCTGATAGCAATCAGCCCCAGCATTTT. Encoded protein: CASSGQADSNQPQHF.

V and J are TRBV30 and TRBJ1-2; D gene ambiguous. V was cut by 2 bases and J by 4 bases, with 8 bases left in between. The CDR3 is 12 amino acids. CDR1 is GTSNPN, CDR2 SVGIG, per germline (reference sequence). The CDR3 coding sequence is TGTGCCTGGAGTCCGGGTCCCTATGGCTACACCTTC. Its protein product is CAWSPGPYGYTF.

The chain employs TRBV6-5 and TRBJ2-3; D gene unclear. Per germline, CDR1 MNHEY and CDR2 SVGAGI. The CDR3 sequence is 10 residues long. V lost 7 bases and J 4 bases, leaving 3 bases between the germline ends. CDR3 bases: TGTGCCAGCAAGCCAGATACGCAGTATTTT. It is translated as CASKPDTQYF.

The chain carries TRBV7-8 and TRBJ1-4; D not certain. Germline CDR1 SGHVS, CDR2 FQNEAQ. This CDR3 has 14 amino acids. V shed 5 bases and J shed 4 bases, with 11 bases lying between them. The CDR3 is CASSPLALNEKLFF. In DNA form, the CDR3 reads TGTGCCAGCAGCCCATTGGCCCTTAATGAAAAACTGTTTTTT.

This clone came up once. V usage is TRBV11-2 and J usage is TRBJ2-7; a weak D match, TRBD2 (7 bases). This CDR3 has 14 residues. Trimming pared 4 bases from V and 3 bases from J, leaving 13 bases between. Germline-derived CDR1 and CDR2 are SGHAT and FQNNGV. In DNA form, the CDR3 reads TGTGCCAGCAGCTCGCCGGGGGGCCGCTACGAGCAGTACTTC. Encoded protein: CASSSPGGRYEQYF.

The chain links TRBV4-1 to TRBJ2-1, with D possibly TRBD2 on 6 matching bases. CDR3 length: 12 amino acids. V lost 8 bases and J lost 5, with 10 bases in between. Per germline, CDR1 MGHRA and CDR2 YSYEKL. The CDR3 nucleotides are TGCGCCAGCTGGGGACTTAACAATGAGCAGTTCTTC. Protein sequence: CASWGLNNEQFF.

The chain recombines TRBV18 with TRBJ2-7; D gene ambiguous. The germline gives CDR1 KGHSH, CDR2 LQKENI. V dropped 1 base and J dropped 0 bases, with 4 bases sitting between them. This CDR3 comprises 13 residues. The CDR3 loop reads CASSPQSSYEQYF. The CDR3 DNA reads TGTGCCAGCTCACCACAGAGCTCCTACGAGCAGTACTTC.

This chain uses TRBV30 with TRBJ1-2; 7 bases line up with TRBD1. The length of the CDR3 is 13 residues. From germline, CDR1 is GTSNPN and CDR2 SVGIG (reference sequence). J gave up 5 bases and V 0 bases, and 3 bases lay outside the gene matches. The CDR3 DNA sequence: TGTGCCTGGAGTGTGGGGACAGCTTATGGCTACACCTTC. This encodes CAWSVGTAYGYTF.

CDR3 sequence: CASSVVSSGSGEQFF. The DNA for the CDR3 is TGTGCCAGCAGCGTAGTATCTAGCGGGAGTGGTGAGCAGTTCTTC. The rearrangement joins TRBV9 to TRBJ2-1; 10 bases map to TRBD2. The CDR3 is made up of 15 amino acids. The germline V gene has CDR1 SGDLS and CDR2 YYNGEE. V was pared by 0 bases and J by 9 bases, with 6 bases of the junction left unmatched.

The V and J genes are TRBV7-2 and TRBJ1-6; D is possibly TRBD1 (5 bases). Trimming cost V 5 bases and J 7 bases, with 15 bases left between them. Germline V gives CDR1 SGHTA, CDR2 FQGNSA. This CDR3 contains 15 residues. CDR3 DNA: TGTGCCAGCAGCCCCTGGGGGGTTGCGAATTCACCCCTCCACTTT. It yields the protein CASSPWGVANSPLHF.